This T cell receptor (beta chain) was found in a study of blood T cell repertoires in COVID-19. In the study overall: The analysed material was cDNA or gDNA that came from T cells, B-cell-depleted T cells, or PBMCs.

Assay: immunoSEQ multiplex PCR; the TCRdb copy retains only in-frame clones and omits some. The table lists about 190,000 clones, approximately 86% of them singletons. V was shortened by 2 bases and J by 1 base, with 14 bases between the two germline ends. Per the germline V gene, CDR1 is MNHEY and CDR2 is SVGEGT. The CDR3 is made up of 16 amino acids. This TCR was sampled from a man aged 70 or older with active or convalescent COVID-19. Sequencing was performed on peripheral blood. The rearrangement uses TRBV6-2 or TRBV6-3 and TRBJ2-5, with D possibly TRBD1 on 6 matching bases. The CDR3 reads CASSYSPGQVQETQYF. The CDR3 DNA reads as TGTGCCAGCAGTTACAGCCCGGGACAAGTCCAAGAGACCCAGTACTTC.